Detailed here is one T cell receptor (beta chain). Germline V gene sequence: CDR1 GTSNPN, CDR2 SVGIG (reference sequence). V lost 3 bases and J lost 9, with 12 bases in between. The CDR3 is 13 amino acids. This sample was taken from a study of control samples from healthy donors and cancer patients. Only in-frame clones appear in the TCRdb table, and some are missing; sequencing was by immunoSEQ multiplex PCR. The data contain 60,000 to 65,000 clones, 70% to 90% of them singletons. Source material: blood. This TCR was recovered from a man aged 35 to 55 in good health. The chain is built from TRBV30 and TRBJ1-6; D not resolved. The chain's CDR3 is CAWRPGPSSPLHF. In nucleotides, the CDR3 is TGTGCCTGGAGACCAGGACCTAGTTCACCCCTCCACTTT.